This T cell receptor beta chain originates from a study of shared clonotypes between healthy human individuals. The wider study: Donors were two women and a few men aged 18 to 49.

Per germline, CDR1 MNHEY and CDR2 SMNVEV (reference sequence). This CDR3 is 14 amino acids long. V was trimmed by 3 bases and J by 1 base, leaving 9 bases between them. The study ran the assay at deep level. The DNA input per sorted-subset replicate PCR was 150 to 200 ng, corresponding to tens of thousands of T cell genomes. The method was immunoSEQ multiplex PCR; TCRdb's version includes in-frame clones alone and lacks a portion of them. The sample lists about 2.1 million clones, 93% occurring once. General observations from the study: Blood was the sole source, and tissue repertoires probably differ.

Naive CD8 cells lacked CD45RO and underwent positive selection for CCR7, leaving out terminally differentiated effector memory CD45RA+ cells. A word on this clone: The antigen remains undetermined.

The sequence derives from a man aged 18 to 35 in good health. Some clones in this sample may be carry-over from other donors' samples. This sequence joins TRBV27 and TRBJ2-5; no clear D gene. The sample taken for sequencing was naive CD8+ T cells from PBMCs. CDR3 loop: CASSFRSRQETQYF. The CDR3 region has the DNA TGTGCCAGCAGTTTTCGGAGTCGCCAAGAGACCCAGTACTTC.